A single sample gave rise to the 8 T cell receptor beta chains below, sequenced in a study of PD-1 blockade in classical Hodgkin lymphoma. The data were produced by immunoSEQ multiplex PCR, yet TCRdb's version contains in-frame clones alone and is incomplete. This table has 15,000 to 20,000 clones, roughly 65% appearing once. Time point given: cycle 4 day 1 (C4D1), after more than 5 weeks of nivolumab. All trial patients relapsed after autologous stem cell transplantation. Sequences were derived from peripheral blood mononuclear cells (PBMCs), sampled before the fourth cycle of nivolumab. The receptors derive from a human donor with classical Hodgkin lymphoma.

The chain has TRBV28 and TRBJ2-7; 10 positions match TRBD2. J was trimmed by 3 bases and V by 6 bases; bases with no gene match: 5. The CDR3 consists of 14 residues. Germline V CDR1 and CDR2: MDHEN, SYDVKM. The CDR3: CASRLASGSYEQYF. The CDR3 DNA follows: TGTGCCAGCAGGTTGGCTAGCGGGAGCTACGAGCAGTACTTC.

The V call is TRBV28, the J call TRBJ2-5; 10 nucleotides line up with TRBD2. Trimming took 2 bases from V and 4 from J; bases not matched to a gene: 7. The CDR3 is made up of 16 amino acids. The germline gives CDR1 MDHEN, CDR2 SYDVKM. The DNA for the CDR3 is TGTGCCAGCAGTTTAGGTGCTAGCGGGAGCCTAGAGACCCAGTACTTC. Protein sequence: CASSLGASGSLETQYF.

Points on this clone: The same CDR3 is also encoded by other DNA sequences in this sample. The rearrangement uses TRBV27 and TRBJ1-5, with TRBD1 as a possible D gene (5 bases). The CDR3 consists of 13 residues. V lost 3 bases and J lost 6, with 9 bases in between. Germline values: CDR1 MNHEY, CDR2 SMNVEV (reference sequence). The CDR3 sequence is CASSFTRGQPQHF. In DNA form, the CDR3 reads TGTGCCAGCAGTTTTACGAGGGGTCAGCCCCAGCATTTT.

The chain has TRBV7-9 and TRBJ2-7; D gene unclear. The germline gives CDR1 SEHNR, CDR2 FQNEAQ (reference sequence). Between the trimmed V and J ends, which lost 0 bases and 2 bases, there was a span of 8 bases. The CDR3 spans 14 residues. In nucleotides, the CDR3 is TGTGCCAGCAGCTTAGCTGTCGGCCCCTACGAGCAGTACTTC. Translating gives CASSLAVGPYEQYF.

The chain employs TRBV28 and TRBJ2-3; TRBD2 matches at 10 bases. This CDR3 region has 17 residues. The trim removed 7 bases at V and 0 bases at J, leaving 10 bases unmatched. Germline V gives CDR1 MDHEN, CDR2 SYDVKM. CDR3 in DNA: TGTGCCAGCACCATAGAAACTAGCGGGGCTAGCACAGATACGCAGTATTTT. Translation gives CASTIETSGASTDTQYF.

The rearrangement links TRBV19 to TRBJ1-2, with TRBD1 matching over 10 bases. The CDR3 sequence is 17 residues long. The germline V gene encodes CDR1 LNHDA and CDR2 SQIVND (reference sequence). After removal of 6 bases from V and 4 bases from J, the junction contained 14 bases not matched to a gene. The DNA of the CDR3 is TGTGCCAGTAGCCCGAATACCGGGACAGGGGTACTCTATGGCTACACCTTC. It yields the protein CASSPNTGTGVLYGYTF. The full variable domain, rest sourced from reference TRBV19 and TRBJ1-2, is DGGITQSPKYLFRKEGQNVTLSCEQNLNHDAMYWYRQDPGQGLRLIYYSQIVNDFQKGDIAEGYSVSREKKESFPLTVTSAQKNPTAFYLCASSPNTGTGVLYGYTFGSGTRLTVV.

V and J are TRBV27 and TRBJ2-3; D unresolved. Germline V gene sequence: CDR1 MNHEY, CDR2 SMNVEV (reference sequence). The CDR3 totals 13 residues. Trimming cost V 5 bases and J 3 bases, with 9 bases left between them. CDR3 loop: CASSPVRTDTQYF. CDR3 nucleotides: TGTGCCAGCAGTCCCGTAAGGACAGATACGCAGTATTTT.

The V call is TRBV29-1, the J call TRBJ2-2; 9 bases map to TRBD1. The CDR3 is 14 residues long. Germline V gene sequence: CDR1 SQVTM, CDR2 ANQGSEA. Trimming took 7 bases from V and 5 from J; bases not matched to a gene: 8. The CDR3 is CSASRDRVTGELFF. Written as DNA, the CDR3 is TGCAGCGCCAGCCGGGACAGGGTAACCGGGGAGCTGTTTTTT.